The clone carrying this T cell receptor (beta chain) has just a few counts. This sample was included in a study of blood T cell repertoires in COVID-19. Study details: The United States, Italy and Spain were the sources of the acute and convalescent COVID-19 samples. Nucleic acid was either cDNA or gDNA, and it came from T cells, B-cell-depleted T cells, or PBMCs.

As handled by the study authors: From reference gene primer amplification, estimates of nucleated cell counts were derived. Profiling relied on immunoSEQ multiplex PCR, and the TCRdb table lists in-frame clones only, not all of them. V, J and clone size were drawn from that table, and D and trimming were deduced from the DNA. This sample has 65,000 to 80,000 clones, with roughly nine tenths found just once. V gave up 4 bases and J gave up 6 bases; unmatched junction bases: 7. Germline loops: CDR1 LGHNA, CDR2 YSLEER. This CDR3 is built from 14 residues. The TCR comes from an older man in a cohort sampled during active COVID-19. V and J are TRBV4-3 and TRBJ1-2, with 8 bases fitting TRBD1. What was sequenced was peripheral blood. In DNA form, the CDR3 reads TGCGCCAGCAGCCGGTCCGGACAGGGAGATGGCTACACCTTC. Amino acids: CASSRSGQGDGYTF.